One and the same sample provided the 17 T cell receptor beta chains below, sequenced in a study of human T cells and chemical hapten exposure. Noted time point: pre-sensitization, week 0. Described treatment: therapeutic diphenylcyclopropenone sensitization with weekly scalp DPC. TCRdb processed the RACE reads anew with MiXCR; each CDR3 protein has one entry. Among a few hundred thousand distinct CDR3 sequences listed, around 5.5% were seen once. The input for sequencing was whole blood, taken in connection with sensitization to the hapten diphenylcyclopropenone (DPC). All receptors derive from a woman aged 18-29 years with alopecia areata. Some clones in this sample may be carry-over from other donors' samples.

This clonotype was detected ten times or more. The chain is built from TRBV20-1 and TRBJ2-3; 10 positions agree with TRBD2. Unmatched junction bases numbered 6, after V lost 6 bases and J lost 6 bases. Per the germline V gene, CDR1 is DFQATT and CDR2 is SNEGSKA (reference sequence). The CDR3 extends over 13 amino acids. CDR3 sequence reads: CSALAGGRDTQYF. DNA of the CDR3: TGCAGTGCCTTAGCGGGGGGTAGGGATACGCAGTATTTT.

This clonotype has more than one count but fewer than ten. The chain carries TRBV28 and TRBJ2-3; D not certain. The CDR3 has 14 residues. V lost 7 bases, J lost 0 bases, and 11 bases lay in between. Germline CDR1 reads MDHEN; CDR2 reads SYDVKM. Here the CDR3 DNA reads TGTGCCAGCAAGGGCGGAACTAGCACAGATACGCAGTATTTT. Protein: CASKGGTSTDTQYF.

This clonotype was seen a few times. CDR3 DNA: TGTGCCAGCAGTTTACAGTCTCAAGAGACCCAGTACTTC. This translates into CASSLQSQETQYF. The chain combines TRBV12-3 or TRBV12-4 with TRBJ2-5; D is unresolved. V was shortened by 2 bases and J by 2 bases, with 6 bases between the two germline ends. The CDR3 is 13 residues long.

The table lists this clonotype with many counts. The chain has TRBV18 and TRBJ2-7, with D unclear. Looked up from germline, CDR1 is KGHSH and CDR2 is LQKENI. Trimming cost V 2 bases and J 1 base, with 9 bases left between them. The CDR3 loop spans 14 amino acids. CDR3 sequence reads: CASSPGQTSYEQYF. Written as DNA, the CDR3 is TGTGCCAGCTCACCAGGGCAGACTTCCTACGAGCAGTACTTC.

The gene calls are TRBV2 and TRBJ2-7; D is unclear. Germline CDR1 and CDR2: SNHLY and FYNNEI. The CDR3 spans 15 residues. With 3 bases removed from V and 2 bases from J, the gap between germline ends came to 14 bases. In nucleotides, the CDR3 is TGTGCCAGCAGTGAGTCCACCTCAGTCACCTACGAGCAGTACTTC. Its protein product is CASSESTSVTYEQYF.

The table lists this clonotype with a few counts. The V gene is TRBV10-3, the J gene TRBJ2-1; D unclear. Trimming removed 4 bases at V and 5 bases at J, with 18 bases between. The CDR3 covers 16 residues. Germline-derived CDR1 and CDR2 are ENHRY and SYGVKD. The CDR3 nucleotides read TGTGCCATCAGTGGGATGTTTAAGGCGGCGGACAATGAGCAGTTCTTC. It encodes CAISGMFKAADNEQFF.

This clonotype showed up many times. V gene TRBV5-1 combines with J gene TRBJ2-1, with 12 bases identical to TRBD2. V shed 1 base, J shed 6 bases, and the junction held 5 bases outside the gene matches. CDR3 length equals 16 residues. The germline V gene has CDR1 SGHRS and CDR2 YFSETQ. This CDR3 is CASSLSLLAGGNEQFF. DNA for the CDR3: TGCGCCAGCAGCTTGAGCTTACTAGCGGGGGGCAATGAGCAGTTCTTC.

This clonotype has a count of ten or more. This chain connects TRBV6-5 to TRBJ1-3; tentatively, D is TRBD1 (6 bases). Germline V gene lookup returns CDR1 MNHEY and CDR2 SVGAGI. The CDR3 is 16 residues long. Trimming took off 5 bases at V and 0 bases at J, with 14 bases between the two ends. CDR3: CASSRTTQGSGNTIYF. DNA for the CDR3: TGTGCCAGCAGTCGAACTACACAGGGCTCTGGAAACACCATATATTTT.

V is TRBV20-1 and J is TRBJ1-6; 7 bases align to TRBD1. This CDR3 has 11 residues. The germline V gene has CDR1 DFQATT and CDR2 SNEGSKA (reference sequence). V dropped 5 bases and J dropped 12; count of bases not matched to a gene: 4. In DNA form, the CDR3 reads TGCAGTGCTCTCCGACAGGGACCCCTCCACTTT. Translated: CSALRQGPLHF.

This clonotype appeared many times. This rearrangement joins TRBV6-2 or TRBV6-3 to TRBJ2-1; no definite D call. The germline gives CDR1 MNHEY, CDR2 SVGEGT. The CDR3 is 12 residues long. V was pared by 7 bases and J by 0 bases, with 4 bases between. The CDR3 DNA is TGTGCCAGCATTAGCTCCTACAATGAGCAGTTCTTC. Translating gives CASISSYNEQFF.

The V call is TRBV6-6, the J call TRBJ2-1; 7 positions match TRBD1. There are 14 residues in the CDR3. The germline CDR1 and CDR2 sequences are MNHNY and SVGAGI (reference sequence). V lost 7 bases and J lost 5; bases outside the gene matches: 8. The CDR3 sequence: CASTRGGTDNEQFF. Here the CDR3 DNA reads TGTGCCAGCACCCGAGGGGGCACGGACAATGAGCAGTTCTTC.

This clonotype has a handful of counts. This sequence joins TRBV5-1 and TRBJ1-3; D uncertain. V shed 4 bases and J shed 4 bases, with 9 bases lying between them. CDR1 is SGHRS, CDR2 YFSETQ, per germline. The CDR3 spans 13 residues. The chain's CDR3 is CASSPIGGNTIYF. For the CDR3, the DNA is TGCGCCAGCAGCCCCATTGGGGGAAACACCATATATTTT.

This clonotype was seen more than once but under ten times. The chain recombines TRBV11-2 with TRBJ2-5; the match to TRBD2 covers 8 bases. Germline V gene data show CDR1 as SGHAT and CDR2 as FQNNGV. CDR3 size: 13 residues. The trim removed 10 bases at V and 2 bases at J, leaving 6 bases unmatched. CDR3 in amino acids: CAIAGGHQETQYF. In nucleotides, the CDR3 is TGTGCCATCGCGGGGGGACATCAAGAGACCCAGTACTTC.

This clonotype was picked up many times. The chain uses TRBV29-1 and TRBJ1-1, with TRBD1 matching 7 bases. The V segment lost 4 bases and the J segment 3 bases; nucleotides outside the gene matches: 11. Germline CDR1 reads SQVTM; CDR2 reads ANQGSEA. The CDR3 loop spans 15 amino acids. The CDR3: CSVGRPRDRYTEAFF. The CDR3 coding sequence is TGCAGCGTTGGCAGACCCAGGGACAGATACACTGAAGCTTTCTTT.

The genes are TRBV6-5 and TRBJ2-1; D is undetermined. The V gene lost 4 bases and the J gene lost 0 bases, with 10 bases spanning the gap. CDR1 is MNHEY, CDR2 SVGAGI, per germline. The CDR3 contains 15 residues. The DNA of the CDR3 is TGTGCCAGCAGTTCAGGACCAAGCTCCTACAATGAGCAGTTCTTC. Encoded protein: CASSSGPSSYNEQFF.

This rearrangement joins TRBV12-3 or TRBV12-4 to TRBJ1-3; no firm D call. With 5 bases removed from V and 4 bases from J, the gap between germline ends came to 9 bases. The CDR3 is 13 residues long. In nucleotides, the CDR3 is TGTGCCAGCAGTCTCGACACGGGAAACACCATATATTTT. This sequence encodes CASSLDTGNTIYF.

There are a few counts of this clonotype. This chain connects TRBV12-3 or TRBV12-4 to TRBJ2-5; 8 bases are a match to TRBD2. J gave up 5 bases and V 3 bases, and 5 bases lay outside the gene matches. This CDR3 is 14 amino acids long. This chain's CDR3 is CASSFATSEETQYF. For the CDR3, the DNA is TGTGCCAGCAGTTTCGCGACTAGCGAGGAGACCCAGTACTTC.